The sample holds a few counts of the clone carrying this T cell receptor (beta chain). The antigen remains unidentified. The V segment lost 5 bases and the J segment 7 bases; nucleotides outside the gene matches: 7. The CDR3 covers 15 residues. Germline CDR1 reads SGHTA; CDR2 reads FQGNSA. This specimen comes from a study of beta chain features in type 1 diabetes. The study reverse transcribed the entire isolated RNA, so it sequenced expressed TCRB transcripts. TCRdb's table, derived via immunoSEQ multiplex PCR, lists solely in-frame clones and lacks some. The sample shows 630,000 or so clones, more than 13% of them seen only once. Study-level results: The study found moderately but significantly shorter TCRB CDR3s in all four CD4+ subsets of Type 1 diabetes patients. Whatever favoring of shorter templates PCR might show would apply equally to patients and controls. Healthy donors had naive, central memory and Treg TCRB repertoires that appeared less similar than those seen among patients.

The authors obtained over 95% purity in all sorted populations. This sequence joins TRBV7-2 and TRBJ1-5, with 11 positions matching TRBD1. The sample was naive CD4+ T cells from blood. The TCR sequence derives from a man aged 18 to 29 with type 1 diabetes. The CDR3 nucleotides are TGTGCCAGCAGCACCAGGACAGGGGGCACACAGCCCCAGCATTTT. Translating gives CASSTRTGGTQPQHF.